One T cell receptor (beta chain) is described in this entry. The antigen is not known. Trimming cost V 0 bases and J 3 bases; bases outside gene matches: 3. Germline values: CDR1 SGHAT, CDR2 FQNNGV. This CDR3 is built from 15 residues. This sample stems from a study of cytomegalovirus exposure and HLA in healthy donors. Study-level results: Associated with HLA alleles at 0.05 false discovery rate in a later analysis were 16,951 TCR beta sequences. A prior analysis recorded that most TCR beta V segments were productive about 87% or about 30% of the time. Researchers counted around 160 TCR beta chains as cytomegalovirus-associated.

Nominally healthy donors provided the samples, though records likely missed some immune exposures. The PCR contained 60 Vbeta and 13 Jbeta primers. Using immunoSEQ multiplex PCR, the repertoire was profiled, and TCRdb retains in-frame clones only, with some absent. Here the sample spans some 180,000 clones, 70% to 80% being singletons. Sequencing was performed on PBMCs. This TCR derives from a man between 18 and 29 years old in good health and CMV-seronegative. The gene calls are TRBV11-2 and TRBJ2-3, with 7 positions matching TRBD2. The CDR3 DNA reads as TGTGCCAGCAGCTTAGACCGCGGGAGAACAGATACGCAGTATTTT. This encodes CASSLDRGRTDTQYF.